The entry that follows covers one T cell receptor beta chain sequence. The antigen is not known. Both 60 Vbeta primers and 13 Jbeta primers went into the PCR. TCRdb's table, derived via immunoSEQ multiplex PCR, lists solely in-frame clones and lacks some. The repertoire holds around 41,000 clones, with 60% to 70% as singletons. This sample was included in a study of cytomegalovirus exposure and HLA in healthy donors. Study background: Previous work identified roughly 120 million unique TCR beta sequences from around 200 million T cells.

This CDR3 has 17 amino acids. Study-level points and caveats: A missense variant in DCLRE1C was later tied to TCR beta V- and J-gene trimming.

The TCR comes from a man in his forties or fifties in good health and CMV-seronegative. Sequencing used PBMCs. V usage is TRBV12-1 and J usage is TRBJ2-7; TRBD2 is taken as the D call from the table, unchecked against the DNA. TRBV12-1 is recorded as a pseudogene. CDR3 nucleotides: TGTGCCAGCAGCTTTGTCCACCATCGGGGACTGAGTTACGAGCAGTACTTC. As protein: CASSFVHHRGLSYEQYF.